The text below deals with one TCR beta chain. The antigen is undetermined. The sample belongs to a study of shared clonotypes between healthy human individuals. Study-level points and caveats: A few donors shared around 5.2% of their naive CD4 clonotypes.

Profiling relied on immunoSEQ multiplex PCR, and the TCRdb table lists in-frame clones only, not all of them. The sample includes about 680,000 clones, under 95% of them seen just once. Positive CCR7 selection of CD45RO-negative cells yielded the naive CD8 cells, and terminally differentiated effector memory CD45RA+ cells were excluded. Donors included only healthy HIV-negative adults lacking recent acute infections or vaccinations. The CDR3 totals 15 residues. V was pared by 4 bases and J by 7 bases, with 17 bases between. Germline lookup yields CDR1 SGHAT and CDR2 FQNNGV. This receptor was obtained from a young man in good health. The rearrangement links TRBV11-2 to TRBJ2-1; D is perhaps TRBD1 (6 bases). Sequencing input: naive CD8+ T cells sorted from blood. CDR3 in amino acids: CASSSRQADRNEQFF. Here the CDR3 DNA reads TGTGCCAGCAGCTCCCGACAGGCCGACAGGAATGAGCAGTTCTTC. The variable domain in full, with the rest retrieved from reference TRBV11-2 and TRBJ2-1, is EAGVAQSPRYKIIEKRQSVAFWCNPISGHATLYWYQQILGQGPKLLIQFQNNGVVDDSQLPKDRFSAERLKGVDSTLKIQPAKLEDSAVYLCASSSRQADRNEQFFGPGTRLTVL.